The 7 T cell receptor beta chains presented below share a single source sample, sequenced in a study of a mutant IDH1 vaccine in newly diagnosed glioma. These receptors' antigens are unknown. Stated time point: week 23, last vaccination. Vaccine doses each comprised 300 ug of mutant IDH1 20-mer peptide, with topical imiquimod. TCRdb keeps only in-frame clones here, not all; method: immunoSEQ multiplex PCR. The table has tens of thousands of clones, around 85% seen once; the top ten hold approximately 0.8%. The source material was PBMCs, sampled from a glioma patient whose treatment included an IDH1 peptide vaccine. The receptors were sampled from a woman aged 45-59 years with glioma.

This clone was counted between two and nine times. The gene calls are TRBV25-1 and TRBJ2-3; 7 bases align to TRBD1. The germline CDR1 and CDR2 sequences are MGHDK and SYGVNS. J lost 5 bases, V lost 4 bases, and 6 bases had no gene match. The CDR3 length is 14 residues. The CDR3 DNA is TGTGCCAGCAGTGTCCCCCAGGGGGTAGATACGCAGTATTTT. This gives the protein CASSVPQGVDTQYF.

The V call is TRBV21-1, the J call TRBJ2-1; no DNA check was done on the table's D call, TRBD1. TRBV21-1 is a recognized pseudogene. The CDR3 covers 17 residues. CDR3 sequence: CASSKDPRDRGFNEQFF. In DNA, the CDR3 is TGTGCCAGCAGCAAAGACCCCCGGGACAGGGGGTTCAATGAGCAGTTCTTC.

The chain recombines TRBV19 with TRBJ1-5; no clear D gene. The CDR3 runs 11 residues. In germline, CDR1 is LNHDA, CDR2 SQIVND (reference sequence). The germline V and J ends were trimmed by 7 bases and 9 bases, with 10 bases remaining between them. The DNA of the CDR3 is TGTGCCAGTAACAGCGGAGGGCCCCAGCATTTT. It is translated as CASNSGGPQHF. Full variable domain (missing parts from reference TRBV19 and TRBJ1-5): DGGITQSPKYLFRKEGQNVTLSCEQNLNHDAMYWYRQDPGQGLRLIYYSQIVNDFQKGDIAEGYSVSREKKESFPLTVTSAQKNPTAFYLCASNSGGPQHFGDGTRLSIL.

The CDR3 nucleotides read TGTGCCAGTATAACTAGCGGGGCCTACAATGAGCAGTTCTTC. Amino acids: CASITSGAYNEQFF. This rearrangement joins TRBV6-1 to TRBJ2-1, with 10 bases that match TRBD2. CDR3 size: 14 residues. Germline V gene data show CDR1 as MNHNS and CDR2 as SASEGT. Germline trimming cut 9 bases from V and 2 bases from J; bases unmatched to any gene: 4.

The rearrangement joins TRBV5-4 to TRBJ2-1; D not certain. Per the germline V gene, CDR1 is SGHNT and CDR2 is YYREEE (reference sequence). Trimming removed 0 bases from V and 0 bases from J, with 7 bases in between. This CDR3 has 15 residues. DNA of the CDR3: TGTGCCAGCAGCTTGGACGCCAGCTCCTACAATGAGCAGTTCTTC. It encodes CASSLDASSYNEQFF.

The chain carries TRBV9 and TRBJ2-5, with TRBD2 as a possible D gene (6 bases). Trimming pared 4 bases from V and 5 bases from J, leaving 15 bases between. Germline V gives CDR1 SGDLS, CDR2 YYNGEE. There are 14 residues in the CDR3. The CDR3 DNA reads TGTGCCAGCAGCCCCCGGGGGTCAGCCGAGACCCAGTACTTC. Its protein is CASSPRGSAETQYF.

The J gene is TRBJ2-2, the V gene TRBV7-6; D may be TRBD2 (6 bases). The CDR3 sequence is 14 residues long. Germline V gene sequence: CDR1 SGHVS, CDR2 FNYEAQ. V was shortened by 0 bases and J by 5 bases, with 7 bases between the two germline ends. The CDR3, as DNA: TGTGCCAGCAGCTTAGCAGGGAGGACCGGGGAGCTGTTTTTT. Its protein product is CASSLAGRTGELFF.